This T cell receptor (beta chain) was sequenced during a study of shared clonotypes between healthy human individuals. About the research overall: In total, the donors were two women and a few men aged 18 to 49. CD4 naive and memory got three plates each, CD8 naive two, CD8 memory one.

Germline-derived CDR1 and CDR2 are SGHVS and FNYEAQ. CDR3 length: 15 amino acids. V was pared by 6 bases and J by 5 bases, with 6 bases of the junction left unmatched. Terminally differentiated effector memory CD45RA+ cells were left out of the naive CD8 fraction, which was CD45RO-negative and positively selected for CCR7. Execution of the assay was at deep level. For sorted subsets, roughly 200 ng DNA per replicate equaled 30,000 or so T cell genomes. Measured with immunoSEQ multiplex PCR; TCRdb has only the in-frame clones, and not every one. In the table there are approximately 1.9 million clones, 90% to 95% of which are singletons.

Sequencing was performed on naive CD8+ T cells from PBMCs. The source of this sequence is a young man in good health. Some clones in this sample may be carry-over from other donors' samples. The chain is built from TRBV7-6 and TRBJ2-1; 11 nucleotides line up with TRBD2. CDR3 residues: CASRPIAGGNNEQFF. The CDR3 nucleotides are TGTGCCAGCAGACCTATAGCGGGAGGGAACAATGAGCAGTTCTTC.